This T cell receptor (beta chain) was documented in a study of blood T cell repertoires in COVID-19. V dropped 4 bases and J dropped 0 bases, with 16 bases sitting between them. This CDR3 spans 16 amino acids. Germline V gene data show CDR1 as SNHLY and CDR2 as FYNNEI. Authors' processing steps: Estimation of nucleated cell counts was performed using reference gene primer amplification. The assay was immunoSEQ multiplex PCR, and TCRdb's table has in-frame clones only and misses some. V, J and clone size are taken as reported in that table, and D and trimming were inferred from the DNA itself. The profile shows more than 70,000 clones, 77% of them singletons.

The chain is built from TRBV2 and TRBJ2-7; weak D call: TRBD1 (6 bases). This TCR came from a human donor in a cohort sampled during active COVID-19. Sequencing used peripheral blood. The DNA of the CDR3 is TGTGCCAGCAGTGCCCCCCTGGGGGCGACCTCCTACGAGCAGTACTTC. Translating it yields CASSAPLGATSYEQYF.